This T cell receptor beta chain was sequenced for a study of blood T cell repertoires in COVID-19. Study-level information: COVID-19 samples from acute and convalescent phases originated in the United States, Italy and Spain. T cells, B-cell-depleted T cells, or PBMCs provided the cDNA or gDNA that served as material.

This clone has a single count. Trimming shortened V by 4 bases and J by 3 bases, and 16 bases separated the two germline ends. This CDR3 contains 15 residues. Germline V gene sequence: CDR1 MNHEY, CDR2 SMNVEV (reference sequence). As originally analysed: Estimation of nucleated cell counts was performed using reference gene primer amplification. TCRdb's copy holds only in-frame clones and misses some; the assay was immunoSEQ multiplex PCR. V, J and clone size derive from that table, while D and trimming were established from the DNA sequence. The data show roughly 100,000 clones, with approximately 89% seen just once and 5% to 6.5% held by the top ten.

The gene calls are TRBV27 and TRBJ2-7, with a possible D match to TRBD2 (6 bases). Sequenced input: peripheral blood. The receptor was derived from a woman aged 80 or over with active COVID-19. For the CDR3, the DNA is TGTGCCAGCAGTTCCCACCGGGAGCATATCTACGAGCAGTACTTC. Translated, it gives CASSSHREHIYEQYF.